Shown below are 20 T cell receptor beta chains from a single sample sequenced in a study of regulatory T cells in long-lasting Graves disease. The time point was: persistent/refractory GD, antithyroid drugs over 5 years with positive TRAb. RNA extracted from PBMCs served as the sequencing template. Through Arm-PCR of CDR3 regions and iRepertoire HTBI primers, TCR beta libraries were built. Via MiXCR, TCRdb re-called the multiplex PCR reads, giving one row per CDR3 protein. The table includes approximately 470,000 distinct CDR3 sequences, around 21% detected once. The sequences come from peripheral blood mononuclear cells (PBMCs), collected when the disease was refractory, from a patient treated with antithyroid drugs. The receptors stem from a female donor with Graves disease.

The rearrangement joins TRBV7-6 to TRBJ2-1, with D unresolved. Per the germline V gene, CDR1 is SGHVS and CDR2 is FNYEAQ. Between the trimmed V and J ends, which lost 0 bases and 5 bases, there was a span of 5 bases. This CDR3 comprises 13 residues. Here the CDR3 DNA reads TGTGCCAGCAGCTTAGCGCTAAACAATGAGCAGTTCTTC. As protein: CASSLALNNEQFF.

This clonotype has a count of ten or more. The chain is built from TRBV7-8 and TRBJ2-7; D may be TRBD1 or TRBD2 (6 bases each). There are 14 residues in the CDR3. V lost 8 bases and J lost 0, with 14 bases in between. Germline CDR1 SGHVS, CDR2 FQNEAQ. CDR3 coding DNA: TGTGCCAGCCGGCGGGGACATTCCTCCTACGAGCAGTACTTC. Protein product: CASRRGHSSYEQYF.

Regarding this clonotype: This may be a read error: a much more frequent sequence differs by one nucleotide. This chain's CDR3 is CASSTGTSGYEQYF. The DNA for the CDR3 is TGTGCCAGCAGCACCGGGACTAGCGGCTACGAGCAGTACTTC. The gene calls are TRBV6-4 and TRBJ2-7; TRBD2 matches at 11 bases. V was pared by 6 bases and J by 3 bases, with 4 bases of the junction left unmatched. CDR1 is MRHNA and CDR2 is SNTAGT in the germline V gene. The CDR3 consists of 14 residues.

V and J are TRBV6-9 and TRBJ2-2; D uncertain. V lost 8 bases to trimming and J lost 0 bases, with 4 bases between them. CDR1 and CDR2 from the germline V gene are MNHGY and SVAAGI. This CDR3 is 12 amino acids long. The CDR3 loop reads CASGSNTGELFF. CDR3 DNA: TGTGCCAGCGGTTCGAACACCGGGGAGCTGTTTTTT.

This clonotype was counted ten times or more. The chain has TRBV11-3 and TRBJ2-7; D might be TRBD1 or TRBD2, each matching 6 bases. Trimming removed 2 bases at V and 4 bases at J, with 12 bases between. The V gene's germline CDR1 is SGHNT and CDR2 YENEEA. This CDR3 is 14 amino acids long. Here the CDR3 DNA reads TGTGCCAGCAGCTTATCCGGGGGCGAATACGAGCAGTACTTC. Its translation: CASSLSGGEYEQYF.

This clonotype has ten or more counts. The gene calls are TRBV12-3 or TRBV12-4 and TRBJ2-2; D unresolved. The V gene lost 2 bases and the J gene lost 6 bases, with 4 bases spanning the gap. This CDR3 is built from 12 residues. DNA of the CDR3: TGTGCCAGCAGTTTATGGGCCGGGGAGCTGTTTTTT. Protein: CASSLWAGELFF.

This clonotype is a singleton in its sample. A read error may explain this, as a much larger clone is one base away. The chain couples TRBV20-1 to TRBJ2-7; D is possibly TRBD2 (5 bases). Between the trimmed V and J ends, which lost 1 base and 4 bases, there was a span of 11 bases. The CDR3 length is 13 residues. Germline CDR1 is DFQATT and CDR2 is SNEGSKA (reference sequence). Here the CDR3 DNA reads TGCAGTGCTAGAGGGACTTCGAGATACGAGCAGTACTTC. Its translation is CSARGTSRYEQYF.

The chain employs TRBV2 and TRBJ2-1; 9 bases are shared with TRBD2. The CDR3 covers 17 residues. Germline CDR1 reads SNHLY; CDR2 reads FYNNEI. Unmatched junction bases numbered 6, after V lost 0 bases and J lost 3 bases. The DNA of the CDR3 is TGTGCCAGCAGTGAAGCGCTACTAGCGGGCATCTACAATGAGCAGTTCTTC. It codes for CASSEALLAGIYNEQFF.

This clonotype was recorded many times. V gene TRBV7-2 combines with J gene TRBJ1-2; the D gene is possibly TRBD1 (6 bases). Trimming shortened V by 5 bases and J by 5 bases, and 18 bases separated the two germline ends. The CDR3 length is 15 residues. Germline CDR1 reads SGHTA; CDR2 reads FQGNSA. CDR3 sequence: CASSVPGHLFYGYTF. The CDR3 nucleotides read TGTGCCAGCAGCGTACCGGGACACCTTTTTTATGGCTACACCTTC.

The chain is built from TRBV5-1 and TRBJ2-7; TRBD2 might be the D (6 bases). V lost 0 bases and J lost 3, with 10 bases in between. CDR1 and CDR2 (germline): SGHRS, YFSETQ. The CDR3 has 14 residues. The CDR3 here is CASSLEVSGYEQYF. As DNA, the CDR3 is TGCGCCAGCAGCTTGGAGGTTAGCGGCTACGAGCAGTACTTC.

This clonotype was picked up many times. The CDR3 nucleotides are TGTGCCAGCAGTGATTATTTGGGGGTCGAGCAGTACTTC. Its translation: CASSDYLGVEQYF. The chain carries TRBV2 and TRBJ2-7; possibly TRBD1 or TRBD2 for D (5 bases each). Trimming shortened V by 3 bases and J by 6 bases, and 12 bases separated the two germline ends. CDR1 is SNHLY and CDR2 is FYNNEI in the germline V gene. The CDR3 has 13 residues.

This clonotype turned up a few times. The chain employs TRBV28 and TRBJ2-6, with D perhaps matching TRBD1 or TRBD2 (5 bases each). Germline V gene lookup returns CDR1 MDHEN and CDR2 SYDVKM. V was pared by 1 base and J by 2 bases, with 15 bases between. This CDR3 comprises 18 residues. CDR3 coding DNA: TGTGCCAGCAGTTTATCAGGGTCGTGGGAGACTGGGGCCAACGTCCTGACTTTC. Its protein product is CASSLSGSWETGANVLTF.

In its sample, this clonotype was seen many times. V usage is TRBV6-1 and J usage is TRBJ1-4; 9 bases are shared with TRBD1. After removal of 5 bases from V and 3 bases from J, the junction contained 4 bases not matched to a gene. The germline V gene encodes CDR1 MNHNS and CDR2 SASEGT. CDR3 length: 15 residues. The chain's CDR3 is CASSNGQGSNEKLFF. The CDR3 DNA sequence: TGTGCCAGCAGTAACGGACAGGGGTCTAATGAAAAACTGTTTTTT.

The genes are TRBV29-1 and TRBJ2-2, with D possibly matching TRBD2 (5 bases). With 6 bases removed from V and 5 bases from J, the gap between germline ends came to 7 bases. Germline-derived CDR1 and CDR2 are SQVTM and ANQGSEA. The CDR3 covers 11 residues. The CDR3 loop reads CSVEVTGELFF. The CDR3 region has the DNA TGCAGCGTGGAGGTTACCGGGGAGCTGTTTTTT.

In this sample, this clonotype turned up a few times. V gene TRBV5-1 combines with J gene TRBJ1-1, with 7 nucleotides matching TRBD1. The germline gives CDR1 SGHRS, CDR2 YFSETQ. Losses at the gene ends were 4 bases for V and 10 bases for J; bases not matched to a gene: 16. The CDR3 is 15 residues long. CDR3 coding DNA: TGCGCCAGCAGCCCGACAGGGTACTCTACTTTGGGAGCTTTCTTT. Protein product: CASSPTGYSTLGAFF.

Ten or more counts support this clonotype. The chain carries TRBV30 and TRBJ1-1, with D perhaps matching TRBD1 (6 bases). The germline V and J ends were trimmed by 4 bases and 2 bases, with 11 bases remaining between them. The CDR3 has 13 amino acids. Per germline, CDR1 GTSNPN and CDR2 SVGIG (reference sequence). The CDR3 nucleotides are TGTGCCTGGACCGGGGGCTCTAACACTGAAGCTTTCTTT. Its translation: CAWTGGSNTEAFF.

The chain joins TRBV12-3 or TRBV12-4 to TRBJ2-1; 9 nucleotides align to TRBD2. The V segment lost 7 bases and the J segment 6 bases; nucleotides outside the gene matches: 16. The CDR3 runs 17 residues. CDR3 nucleotide sequence: TGTGCCAGCACCTTAAACCAGCTAGCGGGATGGGGCAATGAGCAGTTCTTC. It is translated as CASTLNQLAGWGNEQFF.

This clonotype turned up a few times. The chain links TRBV24-1 to TRBJ1-3, with D hard to call. The germline CDR1 and CDR2 sequences are KGHDR and SFDVKD. The CDR3 length is 14 residues. The V end was cut by 3 bases, the J end by 1 base, with 6 bases between. The CDR3 sequence: CATSDVNSGNTIYF. Written as DNA, the CDR3 is TGTGCCACCAGTGATGTCAATTCTGGAAACACCATATATTTT.

On this clonotype: At one end the junction does not follow the germline gene, possibly because of a read error. The chain is built from TRBV7-8 and TRBJ2-4; tentative D call: TRBD2 (5 bases). Germline-derived CDR1 and CDR2 are SGHVS and FQNEAQ. CDR3 length: 17 residues. CDR3 sequence reads: CASSLGYSDLAKNTQYF. The DNA of the CDR3 is TGTGCCAGCAGCTTAGGGTATTCCGATCTAGCCAAAAACACTCAGTACTTC.

This clonotype was counted ten times or more. V and J are TRBV5-8 and TRBJ1-1; D uncertain. The CDR3 length is 14 residues. V was trimmed by 2 bases and J by 1 base, leaving 9 bases between them. Germline-derived CDR1 and CDR2 are SGHTS and YDEGEE. This chain's CDR3 is CASSFSPGNTEAFF. CDR3 sequence (DNA): TGTGCCAGCAGCTTCTCACCAGGGAACACTGAAGCTTTCTTT.